A selection of T cell receptor beta chains follows, all from one sample in a study of untreated major depressive disorder. Method: immunoSEQ multiplex PCR; TCRdb's copy keeps in-frame clones and lacks some. The repertoire holds about 19,000 clones, 92% seen once, with 0.6% in the top ten. The sample comprised CD4+ T cells from PBMCs. The receptors were gathered from a woman in her 40s with major depressive disorder. Each CDR3 is given with its conserved first and last residue. Fields, in order: clone size, J gene, V gene, D gene, CDR3 protein, CDR3 DNA. A D gene is named only where the DNA matches it firmly. Only part of the rows carry a size: once, few, many, or a class if the clone is expanded.

size: .; J: TRBJ2-1; V: TRBV18; D: .; CDR3: CASSPNQGNEQFF; DNA: TGTGCCAGCTCACCTAATCAGGGCAATGAGCAGTTCTTC
size: .; J: TRBJ2-3; V: TRBV5-8; D: TRBD1; CDR3: CASDSGQGVMDTQYF; DNA: TGTGCCAGCGACTCAGGACAGGGGGTGATGGATACGCAGTATTTT
size: once; J: TRBJ1-2; V: TRBV4-2; D: TRBD1; CDR3: CASSPSDRGPYGYTF; DNA: TGTGCCAGCAGCCCGTCTGACAGGGGGCCCTATGGCTACACCTTC
size: .; J: TRBJ1-6; V: TRBV7-8; D: TRBD1; CDR3: CASSTRQGRSPLHF; DNA: TGTGCCAGCAGCACCCGACAGGGGAGATCACCCCTCCACTTT
size: .; J: TRBJ1-3; V: TRBV5-1; D: TRBD1; CDR3: CASSFIQGEGNTIYF; DNA: TGCGCCAGCAGCTTTATACAGGGGGAAGGAAACACCATATATTTT
size: .; J: TRBJ1-2; V: TRBV5-6; D: .; CDR3: CASSLGGHGYTF; DNA: TGTGCCAGCAGCTTAGGGGGGCATGGCTACACCTTC
size: once; J: TRBJ1-1; V: TRBV2; D: .; CDR3: CASSFRGLNTEAFF; DNA: TGTGCCAGCAGCTTTCGCGGGTTGAACACTGAAGCTTTCTTT
size: .; J: TRBJ2-1; V: TRBV4-2; D: .; CDR3: CASSQGFTPGDEQFF; DNA: TGTGCCAGCAGCCAAGGTTTTACCCCCGGAGATGAGCAGTTCTTC
size: .; J: TRBJ1-1; V: TRBV11-3; D: .; CDR3: CASSSGAGVTTEAFF; DNA: TGTGCCAGCAGCTCAGGGGCAGGGGTTACGACTGAAGCTTTCTTT
size: .; J: TRBJ2-1; V: TRBV5-1; D: TRBD2; CDR3: CASSLAGLAGLEYNEQFF; DNA: TGCGCCAGCAGCTTGGCAGGGTTAGCGGGACTAGAGTACAATGAGCAGTTCTTC
size: .; J: TRBJ1-5; V: TRBV6-1; D: .; CDR3: CASSEDGLSNQPQHF; DNA: TGTGCCAGCAGTGAAGATGGACTGAGTAATCAGCCCCAGCATTTT
size: .; J: TRBJ2-5; V: TRBV10-1; D: .; CDR3: CASSERPLEGTQYF; DNA: TGCGCCAGCAGTGAGAGGCCCTTGGAGGGCACCCAGTACTTC
size: .; J: TRBJ1-1; V: TRBV27; D: .; CDR3: CASSPPLGAGEAFF; DNA: TGTGCCAGCAGTCCACCCCTTGGAGCTGGTGAAGCTTTCTTT
size: .; J: TRBJ2-6; V: TRBV7-3; D: .; CDR3: CASRPSAGANVLTF; DNA: TGTGCCAGCAGGCCCTCGGCGGGGGCCAACGTCCTGACTTTC
size: .; J: TRBJ1-1; V: TRBV29-1; D: TRBD1; CDR3: CSVDRTGGEAFF; DNA: TGCAGCGTTGATCGGACAGGGGGTGAAGCTTTCTTT
size: .; J: TRBJ1-1; V: TRBV21-1; D: .; CDR3: CASSKRGGPPGGTEAFF; DNA: TGTGCCAGCAGCAAAAGGGGTGGACCTCCAGGAGGCACTGAAGCTTTCTTT
size: few; J: TRBJ1-2; V: TRBV2; D: .; CDR3: CASRVGLQGYTF; DNA: TGTGCCAGCAGAGTCGGACTCCAAGGCTACACCTTC
size: .; J: TRBJ2-3; V: TRBV30; D: TRBD1; CDR3: CAWSTGGDTQYF; DNA: TGTGCCTGGAGTACAGGGGGTGATACGCAGTATTTT
size: .; J: TRBJ2-3; V: TRBV5-6; D: .; CDR3: CATSGGEDTQYF; DNA: TGTGCCACCTCCGGGGGCGAGGATACGCAGTATTTT
size: .; J: TRBJ1-3; V: TRBV19; D: .; CDR3: CASNGGAAGRGNTIYF; DNA: TGTGCCAGTAACGGGGGCGCTGCTGGGAGAGGAAACACCATATATTTT
size: .; J: TRBJ1-2; V: TRBV5-1; D: TRBD1; CDR3: CASSVQGADYGYTF; DNA: TGCGCCAGCAGCGTACAGGGGGCTGACTATGGCTACACCTTC
size: .; J: TRBJ1-5; V: TRBV11-2; D: .; CDR3: CASSLGDKQPQHF; DNA: TGTGCCAGCAGCTTAGGGGACAAGCAGCCCCAGCATTTT
size: .; J: TRBJ2-2; V: TRBV7-3; D: .; CDR3: CASSSLELTGELFF; DNA: TGTGCCAGCAGCTCCCTAGAGCTCACCGGGGAGCTGTTTTTT
size: .; J: TRBJ2-2; V: TRBV29-1; D: .; CDR3: CSVWYWNTGELFF; DNA: TGCAGCGTTTGGTATTGGAACACCGGGGAGCTGTTTTTT
size: .; J: TRBJ2-1; V: TRBV5-1; D: .; CDR3: CASSSQGLGVNEQFF; DNA: TGCGCCAGCAGCTCGCAGGGACTTGGGGTCAATGAGCAGTTCTTC
size: .; J: TRBJ1-2; V: TRBV5-4; D: .; CDR3: CASSFGNGYTF; DNA: TGTGCCAGCAGCTTCGGGAATGGCTACACCTTC
size: once; J: TRBJ2-1; V: TRBV7-2; D: .; CDR3: CASSTALANGQFF; DNA: TGTGCCAGCAGCACTGCACTAGCTAATGGGCAGTTCTTC
size: .; J: TRBJ2-5; V: TRBV29-1; D: .; CDR3: CSVGGFGAQYF; DNA: TGCAGCGTGGGGGGTTTCGGGGCCCAGTACTTC
size: .; J: TRBJ1-5; V: TRBV13; D: TRBD1; CDR3: CASSLGTGGNQPQHF; DNA: TGTGCCAGCAGCTTAGGCACAGGGGGAAATCAGCCCCAGCATTTT
size: .; J: TRBJ2-3; V: TRBV18; D: TRBD1; CDR3: CASSRTTGPDTQYF; DNA: TGTGCCAGCTCACGAACGACAGGGCCAGATACGCAGTATTTT
size: .; J: TRBJ2-2; V: TRBV19; D: .; CDR3: CASSYGGGTGELFF; DNA: TGTGCCAGTAGTTACGGGGGCGGCACCGGGGAGCTGTTTTTT
size: .; J: TRBJ1-3; V: TRBV11-3; D: .; CDR3: CASNMAGNTIYF; DNA: TGTGCCAGCAATATGGCCGGAAACACCATATATTTT
size: .; J: TRBJ1-4; V: TRBV19; D: TRBD1; CDR3: CASSITRTGGPEKLFF; DNA: TGTGCCAGTAGCATTACTCGGACAGGGGGACCTGAAAAACTGTTTTTT
size: .; J: TRBJ2-6; V: TRBV7-9; D: .; CDR3: CASSISSGANVLTF; DNA: TGTGCCAGCAGCATCTCTTCTGGGGCCAACGTCCTGACTTTC
size: .; J: TRBJ1-2; V: TRBV5-1; D: .; CDR3: CASSLEGGGGVRGYTF; DNA: TGCGCCAGCAGCTTGGAAGGCGGGGGAGGTGTCCGTGGCTACACCTTC
size: .; J: TRBJ1-2; V: TRBV7-6; D: .; CDR3: CASSFSPTTDAGYYGYTF; DNA: TGTGCCAGCAGCTTTTCGCCGACCACCGACGCAGGGTACTATGGCTACACCTTC
size: .; J: TRBJ2-1; V: TRBV27; D: TRBD1; CDR3: CASSLDRGFYNEQFF; DNA: TGTGCCAGCAGTTTAGACAGGGGGTTCTACAATGAGCAGTTCTTC
size: .; J: TRBJ2-2; V: TRBV29-1; D: TRBD2; CDR3: CSVEEIAGTPGELFF; DNA: TGCAGCGTTGAAGAGATAGCGGGAACCCCCGGGGAGCTGTTTTTT
size: once; J: TRBJ2-7; V: TRBV15; D: TRBD2; CDR3: CATSRELAGGSYEQYF; DNA: TGTGCCACCAGCAGAGAACTAGCGGGGGGATCCTACGAGCAGTACTTC
size: .; J: TRBJ2-3; V: TRBV5-4; D: TRBD2; CDR3: CASSLDGLAGSGDTQYF; DNA: TGTGCCAGCAGCTTGGATGGGCTAGCGGGAAGTGGGGATACGCAGTATTTT
size: .; J: TRBJ2-3; V: TRBV14; D: .; CDR3: CASSPKVFGTDTQYF; DNA: TGTGCCAGCAGCCCCAAGGTGTTCGGCACAGATACGCAGTATTTT
size: .; J: TRBJ1-5; V: TRBV6-5; D: .; CDR3: CASSINQPQHF; DNA: TGTGCCAGTTCAATCAATCAGCCCCAGCATTTT
size: .; J: TRBJ2-5; V: TRBV5-4; D: TRBD2; CDR3: CASSGTSGRADIKTQYF; DNA: TGTGCCAGCAGCGGGACTAGCGGGAGGGCCGATATAAAGACCCAGTACTTC
size: .; J: TRBJ1-1; V: TRBV4-2; D: .; CDR3: CASSQERGPHGNTEAFF; DNA: TGTGCCAGCAGCCAAGAGAGGGGTCCGCACGGGAACACTGAAGCTTTCTTT
size: .; J: TRBJ2-5; V: TRBV7-3; D: TRBD2; CDR3: CASSPVAGARETQYF; DNA: TGTGCCAGCAGCCCCGTAGCGGGAGCGAGGGAGACCCAGTACTTC
size: .; J: TRBJ1-1; V: TRBV5-4; D: TRBD1; CDR3: CASSFGQGEAFF; DNA: TGTGCCAGCAGCTTTGGACAGGGCGAAGCTTTCTTT
size: few; J: TRBJ2-7; V: TRBV6-1; D: .; CDR3: CASSTGVGTYEQYF; DNA: TGTGCCAGCAGCACAGGAGTAGGTACCTACGAGCAGTACTTC
size: .; J: TRBJ1-1; V: TRBV5-1; D: .; CDR3: CASSLDAQTNTEAFF; DNA: TGCGCCAGCAGCTTGGATGCACAAACGAACACTGAAGCTTTCTTT
size: .; J: TRBJ1-3; V: TRBV7-8; D: .; CDR3: CASSITDARSGNTIYF; DNA: TGTGCCAGCAGCATAACGGACGCCCGCTCTGGAAACACCATATATTTT
size: .; J: TRBJ1-5; V: TRBV6-4; D: .; CDR3: CASSVNSNQPQHF; DNA: TGTGCCAGCAGCGTCAATAGCAATCAGCCCCAGCATTTT
size: .; J: TRBJ1-2; V: TRBV6-6; D: .; CDR3: CASREFANYGYTF; DNA: TGTGCCAGCCGGGAATTTGCCAACTATGGCTACACCTTC
size: .; J: TRBJ1-6; V: TRBV6-6; D: TRBD1; CDR3: CASTVPGQTNSPLHF; DNA: TGTGCCAGCACCGTTCCGGGACAGACTAATTCACCCCTCCACTTT
size: .; J: TRBJ2-5; V: TRBV5-4; D: TRBD1; CDR3: CASSVEQGGTQYF; DNA: TGTGCCAGCAGCGTAGAACAGGGGGGGACCCAGTACTTC